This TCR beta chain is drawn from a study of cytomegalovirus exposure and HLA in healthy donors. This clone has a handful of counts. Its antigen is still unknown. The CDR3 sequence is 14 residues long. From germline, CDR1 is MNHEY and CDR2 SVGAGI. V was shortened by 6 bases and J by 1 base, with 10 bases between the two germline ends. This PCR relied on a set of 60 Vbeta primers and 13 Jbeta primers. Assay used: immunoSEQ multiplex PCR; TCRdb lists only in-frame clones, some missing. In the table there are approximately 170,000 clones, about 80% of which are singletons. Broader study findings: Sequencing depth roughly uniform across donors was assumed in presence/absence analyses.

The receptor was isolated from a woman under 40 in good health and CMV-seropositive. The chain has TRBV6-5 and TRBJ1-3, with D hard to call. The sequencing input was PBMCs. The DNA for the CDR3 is TGTGCCAGCAGGCGCGGAGATTCTGGAAACACCATATATTTT. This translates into CASRRGDSGNTIYF.